The clone carrying this T cell receptor beta chain was seen more than once but under ten times. Other autoimmune diseases, uncontrolled infections, pregnancy or lactation led to the exclusion of patients. This sample is part of a study of Graves' ophthalmopathy and Graves' hyperthyroidism. Study background: Sampling took place at initial diagnosis, with peripheral blood obtained before any treatment.

The authors amplified TCR beta CDR3 regions, and they did so from RNA transcripts for repertoire sequencing. HTBI-primed RT-PCR formed the first round, and a multiplex PCR formed the second. TCRdb reprocessed the multiplex PCR reads with MiXCR, giving one entry per CDR3 protein. The sample has hundreds of thousands of distinct CDR3 sequences, approximately 21% seen once. The V gene's germline CDR1 is SGHAT and CDR2 FQDESV (reference sequence). The CDR3 covers 15 residues. With 5 bases removed from V and 6 bases from J, the gap between germline ends came to 20 bases. The J gene is TRBJ2-7, the V gene TRBV11-1, with D perhaps given as TRBD1 or TRBD2 (5 bases each). The TCR originated in a woman under 30 with stable Graves' hyperthyroidism. Some clones in this sample may be carry-over from other donors' samples. The sequencing sample was made of peripheral blood. Here the CDR3 DNA reads TGTGCCAGCAGCACACACGCCGGGGCCTTAAGCGAGCAGTACTTC. Protein product: CASSTHAGALSEQYF. Based on the CDR3 plus reference TRBV11-1 and TRBJ2-7, the full variable domain is EAEVAQSPRYKITEKSQAVAFWCDPISGHATLYWYRQILGQGPELLVQFQDESVVDDSQLPKDRFSAERLKGVDSTLKIQPAELGDSAMYLCASSTHAGALSEQYFGPGTRLTVT.